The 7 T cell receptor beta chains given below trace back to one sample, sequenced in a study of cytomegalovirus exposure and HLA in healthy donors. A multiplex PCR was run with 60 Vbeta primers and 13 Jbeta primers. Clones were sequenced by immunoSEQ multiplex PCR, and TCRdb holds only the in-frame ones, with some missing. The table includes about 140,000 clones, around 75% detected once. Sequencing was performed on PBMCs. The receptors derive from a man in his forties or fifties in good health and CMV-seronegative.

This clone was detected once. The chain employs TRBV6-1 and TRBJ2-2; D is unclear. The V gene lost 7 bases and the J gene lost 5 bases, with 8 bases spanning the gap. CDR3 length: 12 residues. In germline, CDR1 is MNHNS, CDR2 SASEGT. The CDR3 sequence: CASNHITGELFF. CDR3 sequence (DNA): TGTGCCAGCAACCACATTACCGGGGAGCTGTTTTTT.

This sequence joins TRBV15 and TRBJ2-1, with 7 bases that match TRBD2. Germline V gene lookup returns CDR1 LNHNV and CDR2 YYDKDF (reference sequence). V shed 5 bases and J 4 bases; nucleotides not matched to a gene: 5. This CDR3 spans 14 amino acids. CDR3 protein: CATSPRGVYNEQFF. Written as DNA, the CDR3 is TGTGCCACCAGCCCCCGGGGGGTGTACAATGAGCAGTTCTTC.

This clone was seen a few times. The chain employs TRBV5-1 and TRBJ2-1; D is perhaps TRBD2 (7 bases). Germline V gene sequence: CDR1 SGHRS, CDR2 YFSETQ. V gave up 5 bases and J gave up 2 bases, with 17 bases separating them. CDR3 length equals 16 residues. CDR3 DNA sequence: TGCGCCAGCAGGCTGGGGGGGGGCCTAGCCTACAATGAGCAGTTCTTC. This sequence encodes CASRLGGGLAYNEQFF.

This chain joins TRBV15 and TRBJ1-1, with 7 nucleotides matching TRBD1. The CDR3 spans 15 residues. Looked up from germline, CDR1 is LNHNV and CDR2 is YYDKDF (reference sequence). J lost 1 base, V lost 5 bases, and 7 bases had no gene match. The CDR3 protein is CATSVVSGGNTEAFF. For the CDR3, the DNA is TGTGCCACCAGCGTTGTTTCAGGGGGGAACACTGAAGCTTTCTTT.

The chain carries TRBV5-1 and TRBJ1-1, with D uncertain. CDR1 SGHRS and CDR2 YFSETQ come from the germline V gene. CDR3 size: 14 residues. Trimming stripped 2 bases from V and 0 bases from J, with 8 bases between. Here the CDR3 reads CASSLSQVNTEAFF. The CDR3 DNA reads TGCGCCAGCAGCTTAAGCCAAGTGAACACTGAAGCTTTCTTT.

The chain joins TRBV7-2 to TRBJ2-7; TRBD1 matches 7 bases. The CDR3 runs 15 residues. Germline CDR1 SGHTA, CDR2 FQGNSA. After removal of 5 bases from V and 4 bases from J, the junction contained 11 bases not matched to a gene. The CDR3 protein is CASSPVETGWYEQYF. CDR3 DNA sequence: TGTGCCAGCAGCCCAGTCGAGACAGGGTGGTACGAGCAGTACTTC.

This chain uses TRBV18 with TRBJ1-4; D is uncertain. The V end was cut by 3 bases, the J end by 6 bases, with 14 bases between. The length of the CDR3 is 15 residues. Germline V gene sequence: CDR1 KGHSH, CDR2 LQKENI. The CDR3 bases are TGTGCCAGCTCACCTCCCGGCGAGGCTTATGAAAAACTGTTTTTT. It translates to CASSPPGEAYEKLFF.